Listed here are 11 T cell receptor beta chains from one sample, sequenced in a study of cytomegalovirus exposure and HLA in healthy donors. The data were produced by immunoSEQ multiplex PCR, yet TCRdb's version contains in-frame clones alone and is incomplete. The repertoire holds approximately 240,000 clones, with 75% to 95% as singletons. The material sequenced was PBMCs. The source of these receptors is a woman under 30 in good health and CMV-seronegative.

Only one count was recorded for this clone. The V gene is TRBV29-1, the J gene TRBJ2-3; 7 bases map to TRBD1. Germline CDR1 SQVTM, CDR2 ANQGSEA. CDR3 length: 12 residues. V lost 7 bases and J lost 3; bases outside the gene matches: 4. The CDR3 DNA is TGCAGCGGCAGACAGGGTACAGATACGCAGTATTTT. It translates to CSGRQGTDTQYF.

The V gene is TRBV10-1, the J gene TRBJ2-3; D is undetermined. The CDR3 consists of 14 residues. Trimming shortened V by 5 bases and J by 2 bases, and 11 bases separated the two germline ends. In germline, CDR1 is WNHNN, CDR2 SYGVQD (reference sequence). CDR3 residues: CASSRLPDTDTQYF. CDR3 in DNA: TGCGCCAGCAGTCGACTGCCGGACACAGATACGCAGTATTTT.

Here the CDR3 reads CASRGQPYSPLHF. As DNA, the CDR3 is TGTGCCAGCAGAGGACAGCCCTATTCACCCCTCCACTTT. The V gene is TRBV14, the J gene TRBJ1-6, with D perhaps matching TRBD1 (6 bases). This CDR3 has 13 amino acids. Germline V lookup: CDR1 SGHDN, CDR2 FVKESK. V was trimmed by 6 bases and J by 8 bases, leaving 11 bases between them.

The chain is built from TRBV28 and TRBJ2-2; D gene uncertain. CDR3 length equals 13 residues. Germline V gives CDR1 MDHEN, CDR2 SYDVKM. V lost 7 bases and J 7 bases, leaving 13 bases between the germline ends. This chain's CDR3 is CASMSLPLGELFF. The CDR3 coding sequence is TGTGCCAGCATGAGCCTCCCGCTCGGGGAGCTGTTTTTT.

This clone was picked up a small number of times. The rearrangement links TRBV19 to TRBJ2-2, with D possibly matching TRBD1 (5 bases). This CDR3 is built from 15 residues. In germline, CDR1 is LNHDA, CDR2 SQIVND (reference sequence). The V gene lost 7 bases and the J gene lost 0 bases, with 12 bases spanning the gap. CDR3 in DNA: TGTGCCAGTACGGAGACAGACGCGAACACCGGGGAGCTGTTTTTT. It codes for CASTETDANTGELFF. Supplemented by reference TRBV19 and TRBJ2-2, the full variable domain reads DGGITQSPKYLFRKEGQNVTLSCEQNLNHDAMYWYRQDPGQGLRLIYYSQIVNDFQKGDIAEGYSVSREKKESFPLTVTSAQKNPTAFYLCASTETDANTGELFFGEGSRLTVL.

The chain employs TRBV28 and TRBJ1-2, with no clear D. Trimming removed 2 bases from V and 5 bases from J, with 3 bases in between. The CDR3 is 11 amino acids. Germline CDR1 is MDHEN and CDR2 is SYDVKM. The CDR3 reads CASSLAYGYTF. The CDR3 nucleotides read TGTGCCAGCAGTTTAGCGTATGGCTACACCTTC.

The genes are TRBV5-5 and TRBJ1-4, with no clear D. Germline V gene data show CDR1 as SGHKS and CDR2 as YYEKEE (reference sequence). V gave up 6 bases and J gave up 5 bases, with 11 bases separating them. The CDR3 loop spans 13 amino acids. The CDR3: CASTTPPNEKLFF. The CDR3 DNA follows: TGTGCCAGCACTACTCCCCCGAATGAAAAACTGTTTTTT.

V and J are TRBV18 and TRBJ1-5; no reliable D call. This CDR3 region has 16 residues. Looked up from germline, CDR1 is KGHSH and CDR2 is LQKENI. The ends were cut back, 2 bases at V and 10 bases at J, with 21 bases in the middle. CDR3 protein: CASSPEFRGPDDPQHF. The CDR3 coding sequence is TGTGCCAGCTCACCAGAGTTTAGAGGGCCCGACGATCCCCAGCATTTT.

CDR3: CASSSASVAGAHEQFF. CDR3 coding DNA: TGCGCCAGCAGCTCCGCATCGGTAGCGGGAGCCCATGAGCAGTTCTTC. The chain joins TRBV5-1 to TRBJ2-1; TRBD2 matches 9 bases. This CDR3 contains 16 residues. The J segment lost 8 bases and the V segment lost 3 bases, leaving 12 bases of the junction unmatched. Germline CDR1 SGHRS, CDR2 YFSETQ.

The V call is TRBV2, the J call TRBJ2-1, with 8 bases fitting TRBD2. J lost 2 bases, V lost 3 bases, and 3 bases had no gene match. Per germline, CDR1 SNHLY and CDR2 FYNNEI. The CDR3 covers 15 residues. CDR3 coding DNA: TGTGCCAGCAGTGAGGCGGGACTAGCCTACAATGAGCAGTTCTTC. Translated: CASSEAGLAYNEQFF.

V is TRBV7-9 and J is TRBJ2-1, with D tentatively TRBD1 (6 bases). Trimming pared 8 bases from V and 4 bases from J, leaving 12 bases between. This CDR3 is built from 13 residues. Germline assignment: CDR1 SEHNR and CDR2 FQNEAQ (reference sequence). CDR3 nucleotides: TGTGCCAGCGGCCTCGGACAGTACAATGAGCAGTTCTTC. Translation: CASGLGQYNEQFF.